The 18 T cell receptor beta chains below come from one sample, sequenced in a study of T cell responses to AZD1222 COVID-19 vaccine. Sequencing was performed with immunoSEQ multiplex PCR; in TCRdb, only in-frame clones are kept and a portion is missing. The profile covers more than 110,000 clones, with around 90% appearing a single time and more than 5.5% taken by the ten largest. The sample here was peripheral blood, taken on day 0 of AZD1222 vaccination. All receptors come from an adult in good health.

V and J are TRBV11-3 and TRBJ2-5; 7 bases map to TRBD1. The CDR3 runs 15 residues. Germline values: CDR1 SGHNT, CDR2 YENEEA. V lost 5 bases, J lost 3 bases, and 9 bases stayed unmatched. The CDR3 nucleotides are TGTGCCAGCAGCGCGTCCGGGACAGCAGAAGAGACCCAGTACTTC. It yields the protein CASSASGTAEETQYF.

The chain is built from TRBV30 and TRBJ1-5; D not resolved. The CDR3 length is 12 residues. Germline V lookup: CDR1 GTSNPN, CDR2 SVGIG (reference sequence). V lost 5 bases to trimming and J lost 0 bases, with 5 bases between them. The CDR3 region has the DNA TGTGCCTGGGGGAATAGCAATCAGCCCCAGCATTTT. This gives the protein CAWGNSNQPQHF.

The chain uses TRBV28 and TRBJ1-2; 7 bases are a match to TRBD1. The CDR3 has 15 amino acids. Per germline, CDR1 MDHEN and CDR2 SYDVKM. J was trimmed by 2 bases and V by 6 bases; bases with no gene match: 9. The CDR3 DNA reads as TGTGCCAGCAGCCGGACCGGGACAGTCAACTATGGCTACACCTTC. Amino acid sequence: CASSRTGTVNYGYTF.

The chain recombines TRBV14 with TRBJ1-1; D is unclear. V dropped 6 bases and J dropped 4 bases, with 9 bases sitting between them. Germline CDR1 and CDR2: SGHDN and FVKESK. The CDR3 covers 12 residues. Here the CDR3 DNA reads TGTGCCAGCAGTGAAGTGGTCACTGAAGCTTTCTTT. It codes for CASSEVVTEAFF.

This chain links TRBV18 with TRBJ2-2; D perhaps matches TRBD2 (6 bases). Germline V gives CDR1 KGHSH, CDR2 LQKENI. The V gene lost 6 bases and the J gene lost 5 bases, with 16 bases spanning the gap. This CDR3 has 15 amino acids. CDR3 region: CASSDGGILTGELFF. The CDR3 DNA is TGTGCCAGCTCGGACGGCGGGATACTGACCGGGGAGCTGTTTTTT.

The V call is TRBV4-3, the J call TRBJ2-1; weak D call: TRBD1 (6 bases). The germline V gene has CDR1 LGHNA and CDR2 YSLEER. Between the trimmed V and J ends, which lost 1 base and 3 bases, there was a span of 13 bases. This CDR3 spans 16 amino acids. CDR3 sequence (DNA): TGCGCCAGCAGCCAAGTTGGGGGCAGGGGCTACAATGAGCAGTTCTTC. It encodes CASSQVGGRGYNEQFF.

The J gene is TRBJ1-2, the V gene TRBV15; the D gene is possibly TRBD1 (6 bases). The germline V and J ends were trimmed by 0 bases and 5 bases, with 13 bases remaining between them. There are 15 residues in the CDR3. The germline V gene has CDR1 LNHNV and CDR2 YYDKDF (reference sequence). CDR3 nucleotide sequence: TGTGCCACCAGCAGAGAAGCTTACACAGGGTATGGCTACACCTTC. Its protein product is CATSREAYTGYGYTF.

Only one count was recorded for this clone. For the CDR3, the DNA is TGTGCCAGCAGCAGACAGGGGGGCGGCTACACCTTC. It codes for CASSRQGGGYTF. The chain links TRBV27 to TRBJ1-2; 9 bases match TRBD1. The CDR3 has 12 amino acids. CDR1 MNHEY and CDR2 SMNVEV come from the germline V gene (reference sequence). Losses at the gene ends were 6 bases for V and 8 bases for J; bases not matched to a gene: 4.

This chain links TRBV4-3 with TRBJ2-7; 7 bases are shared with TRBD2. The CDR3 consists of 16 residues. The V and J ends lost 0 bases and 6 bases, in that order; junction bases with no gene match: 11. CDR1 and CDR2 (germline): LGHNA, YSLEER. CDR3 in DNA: TGCGCCAGCAGCCAAGATTCCTGGGGAGGGGAAGGCGAGCAGTACTTC. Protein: CASSQDSWGGEGEQYF.

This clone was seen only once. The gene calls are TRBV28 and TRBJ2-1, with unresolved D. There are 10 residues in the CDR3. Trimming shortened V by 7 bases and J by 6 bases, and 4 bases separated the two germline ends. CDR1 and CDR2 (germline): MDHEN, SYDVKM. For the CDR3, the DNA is TGTGCCAGCATCGGCAATGAGCAGTTCTTC. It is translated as CASIGNEQFF.

CDR3 residues: CASSLRDRGTEAFF. As DNA, the CDR3 is TGTGCCAGCAGCTTACGGGACAGGGGGACTGAAGCTTTCTTT. V is TRBV7-2 and J is TRBJ1-1; 11 bases are a match to TRBD1. Per germline, CDR1 SGHTA and CDR2 FQGNSA. V trimming: 2 bases; J trimming: 5 bases; junction bases outside the gene matches: 1. This CDR3 is 14 amino acids long.

DNA for the CDR3: TGCGCCAGCAGCCATAGACAGACCAATCAGCCCCAGCATTTT. This codes for CASSHRQTNQPQHF. This chain connects TRBV4-1 to TRBJ1-5, with a weak D call TRBD1 (5 bases). This CDR3 is 14 amino acids long. Deletions cut 3 bases from V and 3 bases from J, with 9 bases between. The germline gives CDR1 MGHRA, CDR2 YSYEKL.

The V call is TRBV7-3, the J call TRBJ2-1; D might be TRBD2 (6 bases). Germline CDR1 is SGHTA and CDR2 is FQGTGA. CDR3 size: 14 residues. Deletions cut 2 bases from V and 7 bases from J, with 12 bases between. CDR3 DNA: TGTGCCAGCAGCTTATATGACCGGGGGAATGAGCAGTTCTTC. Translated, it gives CASSLYDRGNEQFF.

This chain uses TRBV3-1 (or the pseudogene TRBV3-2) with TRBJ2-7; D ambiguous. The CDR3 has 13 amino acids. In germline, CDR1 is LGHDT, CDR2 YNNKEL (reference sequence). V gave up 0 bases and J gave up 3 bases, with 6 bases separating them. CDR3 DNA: TGTGCCAGCAGCCAAGAGGGCGGCTACGAGCAGTACTTC. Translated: CASSQEGGYEQYF.

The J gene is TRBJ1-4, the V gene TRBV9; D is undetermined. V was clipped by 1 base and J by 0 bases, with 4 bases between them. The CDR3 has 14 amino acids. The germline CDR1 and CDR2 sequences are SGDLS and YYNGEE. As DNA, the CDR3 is TGTGCCAGCAGCGTAAGTGCAACTAATGAAAAACTGTTTTTT. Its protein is CASSVSATNEKLFF.

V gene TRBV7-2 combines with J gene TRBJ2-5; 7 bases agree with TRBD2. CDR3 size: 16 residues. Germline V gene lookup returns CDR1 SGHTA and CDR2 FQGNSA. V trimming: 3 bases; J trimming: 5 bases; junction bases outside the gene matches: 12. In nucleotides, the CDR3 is TGTGCCAGCAGCTTGGTGTTCCGGGGGGTGGGTGAGACCCAGTACTTC. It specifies CASSLVFRGVGETQYF.

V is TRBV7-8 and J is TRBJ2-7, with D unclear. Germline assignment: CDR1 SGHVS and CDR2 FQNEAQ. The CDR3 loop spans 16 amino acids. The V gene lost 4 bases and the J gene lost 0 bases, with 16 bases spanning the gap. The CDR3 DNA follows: TGTGCCAGCAGCTCAGGCTACACGCCGCCCTCCTACGAGCAGTACTTC. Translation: CASSSGYTPPSYEQYF. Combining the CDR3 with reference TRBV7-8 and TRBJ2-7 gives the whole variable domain GAGVSQSPRYKVAKRGQDVALRCDPISGHVSLFWYQQALGQGPEFLTYFQNEAQLDKSGLPSDRFFAERPEGSVSTLKIQRTQQEDSAVYLCASSSGYTPPSYEQYFGPGTRLTVT.

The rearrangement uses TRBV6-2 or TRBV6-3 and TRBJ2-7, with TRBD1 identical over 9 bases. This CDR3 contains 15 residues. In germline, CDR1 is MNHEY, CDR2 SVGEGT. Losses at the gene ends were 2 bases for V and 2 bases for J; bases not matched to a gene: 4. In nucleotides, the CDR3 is TGTGCCAGCAGTTACCTCCGGGACAGGGCCTACGAGCAGTACTTC. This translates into CASSYLRDRAYEQYF.